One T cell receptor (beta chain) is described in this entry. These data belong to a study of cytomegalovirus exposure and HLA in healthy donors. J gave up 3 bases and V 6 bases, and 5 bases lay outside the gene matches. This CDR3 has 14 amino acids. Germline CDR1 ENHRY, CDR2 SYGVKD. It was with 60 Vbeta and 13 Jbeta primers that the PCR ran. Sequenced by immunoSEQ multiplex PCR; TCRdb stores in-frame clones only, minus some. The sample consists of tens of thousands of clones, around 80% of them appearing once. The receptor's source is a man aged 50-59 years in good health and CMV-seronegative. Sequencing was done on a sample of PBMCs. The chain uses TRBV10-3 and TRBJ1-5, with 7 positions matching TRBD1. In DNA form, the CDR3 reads TGTGCCATCAGAAAACAGGGGTCCAATCAGCCCCAGCATTTT. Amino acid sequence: CAIRKQGSNQPQHF.